These 30 T cell receptor beta chains were sequenced from one sample in a study of human T cells and chemical hapten exposure. Time point specified: patch test 3, about 24 weeks after DPC sensitization. Treatment given: therapeutic diphenylcyclopropenone sensitization with weekly scalp DPC. TCRdb recomputed calls from the RACE reads with MiXCR, one row per CDR3 protein. This sample has 150,000 to 200,000 distinct CDR3 sequences, with roughly a quarter found just once. The sequences come from whole blood, collected in connection with sensitization to the hapten diphenylcyclopropenone (DPC). These receptors came from a woman aged 18-29 years with alopecia areata. Some clones in this sample may be carry-over from other donors' samples.

V is TRBV5-1 and J is TRBJ1-2; D not certain. The ends were cut back, 0 bases at V and 5 bases at J, with 8 bases in the middle. The CDR3 is 13 amino acids. The germline V gene has CDR1 SGHRS and CDR2 YFSETQ. CDR3 in DNA: TGCGCCAGCAGCTTGGAACGGATTTATGGCTACACCTTC. Its translation is CASSLERIYGYTF.

The V and J genes are TRBV12-3 or TRBV12-4 and TRBJ2-5; 9 bases line up with TRBD2. The CDR3 is made up of 13 amino acids. V was pared by 7 bases and J by 5 bases, with 5 bases of the junction left unmatched. The CDR3 protein is CASMVAGVETQYF. The DNA of the CDR3 is TGTGCCAGCATGGTAGCGGGAGTTGAGACCCAGTACTTC.

The J gene is TRBJ2-4, the V gene TRBV10-3, with unresolved D. The CDR3 has 14 residues. Germline V gene lookup returns CDR1 ENHRY and CDR2 SYGVKD. V was shortened by 3 bases and J by 0 bases, with 6 bases between the two germline ends. CDR3 loop: CAISEGIAKNIQYF. The CDR3 DNA follows: TGTGCCATCAGTGAAGGGATAGCCAAAAACATTCAGTACTTC.

Concerning this clonotype: Since the CDR3 does not end with the conserved phenylalanine or tryptophan, this likely comes from a read error. The chain has TRBV5-1 and TRBJ2-7; 8 bases are shared with TRBD2. CDR3 size: 14 residues. V lost 4 bases and J lost 2; bases outside the gene matches: 5. CDR1 is SGHRS and CDR2 is YFSETQ in the germline V gene. CDR3 nucleotide sequence: TGCGCCAGCAGCGTAGCGGGGATTACCTACGAGCAGTACTCC. Translation gives CASSVAGITYEQYS.

This clonotype was picked up a small number of times. V usage is TRBV29-1 and J usage is TRBJ2-3; TRBD2 matches at 8 bases. This CDR3 region has 15 residues. Germline assignment: CDR1 SQVTM and CDR2 ANQGSEA. V was clipped by 1 base and J by 6 bases; unmatched bases: 9. The CDR3, as DNA: TGCAGCGTTGAAGCTCGCCCGACGGGGGGGGATACGCAGTATTTT. It yields the protein CSVEARPTGGDTQYF.

This clonotype has ten or more counts. J is TRBJ1-2 and V is TRBV6-2 or TRBV6-3, with no clear D. The CDR3 extends over 13 amino acids. V was pared by 6 bases and J by 1 base, with 9 bases between. The germline V gene encodes CDR1 MNHEY and CDR2 SVGEGT. DNA of the CDR3: TGTGCCAGCAGCTCTGGGATTAACTATGGCTACACCTTC. Residues: CASSSGINYGYTF.

The sample holds many counts of this clonotype. This chain uses TRBV4-1 with TRBJ1-1, with D possibly being TRBD1 (5 bases). Trimming shortened V by 1 base and J by 5 bases, and 8 bases separated the two germline ends. CDR3 size: 13 residues. CDR1 is MGHRA and CDR2 is YSYEKL in the germline V gene. CDR3 region: CASSQGSGTEAFF. The CDR3 DNA follows: TGCGCCAGCAGCCAAGGATCAGGGACTGAAGCTTTCTTT.

This clonotype was detected a few times. The chain joins TRBV20-1 to TRBJ1-5; no clear D. In germline, CDR1 is DFQATT, CDR2 SNEGSKA (reference sequence). The ends were cut back, 1 base at V and 3 bases at J, with 13 bases in the middle. There are 15 residues in the CDR3. DNA of the CDR3: TGCAGTGCTAGAGGCTCCGGGCTACCCAATCAGCCCCAGCATTTT. It specifies CSARGSGLPNQPQHF.

The J gene is TRBJ2-7, the V gene TRBV14; TRBD2 matches 7 bases. Germline loops: CDR1 SGHDN, CDR2 FVKESK. V shed 7 bases and J 2 bases; nucleotides not matched to a gene: 8. This CDR3 is built from 14 residues. This CDR3 reads CASKAGYGTYEQYF. In DNA, the CDR3 is TGTGCCAGCAAAGCGGGGTACGGCACCTACGAGCAGTACTTC.

The chain is built from TRBV12-3 or TRBV12-4 and TRBJ2-3; 7 bases map to TRBD1. The CDR3 contains 17 residues. J was trimmed by 5 bases and V by 3 bases; bases with no gene match: 14. CDR3 DNA: TGTGCCAGCAGTTTTTGGGGAACCGGGACAGCCAAAGATACGCAGTATTTT. Its translation: CASSFWGTGTAKDTQYF.

This clonotype was counted only a few times. The V call is TRBV10-3, the J call TRBJ2-1, with 12 bases aligning to TRBD2. This CDR3 has 15 residues. Germline V gene data show CDR1 as ENHRY and CDR2 as SYGVKD. V trimming: 7 bases; J trimming: 4 bases; junction bases outside the gene matches: 5. Written as DNA, the CDR3 is TGTGCCATCAACCCGACTAGCGGGAGTTACAATGAGCAGTTCTTC. Protein sequence: CAINPTSGSYNEQFF.

This clonotype was recorded a few times. This chain links TRBV28 with TRBJ2-2; D is tentatively TRBD1 or TRBD2 (5 bases each). With 4 bases removed from V and 6 bases from J, the gap between germline ends came to 15 bases. CDR1 is MDHEN, CDR2 SYDVKM, per germline. The CDR3 is 15 residues long. Here the CDR3 reads CASSSHRRKAGELFF. DNA of the CDR3: TGTGCCAGCAGTTCGCACAGGAGGAAGGCCGGGGAGCTGTTTTTT.

The rearrangement joins TRBV19 to TRBJ1-5; D is possibly TRBD1 (6 bases). The V end lost 7 bases, the J end lost 3 bases, and 13 bases lay between the germline ends. The CDR3 covers 14 residues. Per germline, CDR1 LNHDA and CDR2 SQIVND (reference sequence). The DNA of the CDR3 is TGTGCCAGTAAGGGGACACTTGACAATCAGCCCCAGCATTTT. Protein sequence: CASKGTLDNQPQHF.

In this sample, this clonotype turned up a few times. The V call is TRBV7-9, the J call TRBJ2-2; 7 nucleotides align to TRBD2. This CDR3 has 16 amino acids. The V gene end was trimmed by 2 bases and the J gene end by 6 bases; junction bases not matched to a gene: 9. The germline gives CDR1 SEHNR, CDR2 FQNEAQ (reference sequence). This CDR3 reads CASSLLAGVKAGELFF. The CDR3 nucleotides are TGTGCCAGCAGCTTACTGGCGGGAGTTAAGGCCGGGGAGCTGTTTTTT.

Only a few counts were recorded for this clonotype. This chain connects TRBV20-1 to TRBJ2-1; weak D call: TRBD2 (5 bases). Germline loops: CDR1 DFQATT, CDR2 SNEGSKA (reference sequence). The V gene lost 3 bases and the J gene lost 4 bases, with 13 bases spanning the gap. CDR3 length: 14 amino acids. The CDR3 protein is CSASPTGIYNEQFF. CDR3 bases: TGCAGTGCTAGTCCAACGGGAATATACAATGAGCAGTTCTTC.

This clonotype was counted between two and nine times. The chain couples TRBV20-1 to TRBJ1-2; D is uncertain. There are 12 residues in the CDR3. The germline V gene encodes CDR1 DFQATT and CDR2 SNEGSKA (reference sequence). The V end was cut by 3 bases, the J end by 7 bases, with 12 bases between. The CDR3: CSASDPVLGYTF. For the CDR3, the DNA is TGCAGTGCTAGTGACCCAGTTCTTGGCTACACCTTC.

J is TRBJ1-3 and V is TRBV3-1, with D tentatively TRBD1 (5 bases). CDR1 LGHDT and CDR2 YNNKEL come from the germline V gene (reference sequence). The CDR3 is 16 residues long. The germline V and J ends were trimmed by 4 bases and 1 base, with 14 bases remaining between them. This CDR3 reads CASSRSTGLSGNTIYF. For the CDR3, the DNA is TGTGCCAGCAGCCGCAGCACAGGTTTATCTGGAAACACCATATATTTT.

The gene calls are TRBV9 and TRBJ2-1; no clear D gene. The CDR3 has 14 amino acids. Deletions cut 4 bases from V and 2 bases from J, with 10 bases between. Germline V lookup: CDR1 SGDLS, CDR2 YYNGEE. CDR3 bases: TGTGCCAGCAGCCCACCTAGGGCCTACAATGAGCAGTTCTTC. Its protein is CASSPPRAYNEQFF.

There are a few counts of this clonotype. The CDR3 DNA is TGCGCCAGCAGCCAAGGGACAGGGTTTGAAGCTTTCTTT. This sequence encodes CASSQGTGFEAFF. This chain links TRBV4-1 with TRBJ1-1, with TRBD1 matching over 8 bases. CDR1 is MGHRA and CDR2 is YSYEKL in the germline V gene. Trimming took 1 base from V and 7 from J; bases not matched to a gene: 2. This CDR3 has 13 residues.

The genes are TRBV7-2 and TRBJ2-1; 12 positions match TRBD2. Germline V gene lookup returns CDR1 SGHTA and CDR2 FQGNSA. The trim removed 5 bases at V and 8 bases at J, leaving 7 bases unmatched. The CDR3 totals 15 residues. As DNA, the CDR3 is TGTGCCAGCAGCCCCTTAGCTAGCGGGAGGGATGAGCAGTTCTTC. Translated, it gives CASSPLASGRDEQFF.

The chain uses TRBV18 and TRBJ1-1, with a possible D match to TRBD1 (5 bases). Looked up from germline, CDR1 is KGHSH and CDR2 is LQKENI. The CDR3 length is 13 residues. V lost 5 bases, J lost 5 bases, and 12 bases lay in between. CDR3 residues: CASSTLGVTEAFF. CDR3 DNA sequence: TGTGCCAGCTCAACACTAGGGGTTACTGAAGCTTTCTTT.

This clonotype was detected ten times or more. This rearrangement joins TRBV4-1 to TRBJ2-2, with D perhaps assigned TRBD1 or TRBD2 (5 bases each). The germline V gene has CDR1 MGHRA and CDR2 YSYEKL. The V gene lost 4 bases and the J gene lost 0 bases, with 15 bases spanning the gap. The CDR3 extends over 17 amino acids. CDR3 bases: TGCGCCAGCAGCCCACGGATTAGGGGAGCGAACACCGGGGAGCTGTTTTTT. Translating it yields CASSPRIRGANTGELFF.

This clonotype was picked up many times. The CDR3 here is CASSLQVETQYF. The CDR3 DNA follows: TGTGCCAGCAGTTTACAGGTGGAGACCCAGTACTTC. V and J are TRBV28 and TRBJ2-5; D gene uncertain. This CDR3 has 12 amino acids. V lost 2 bases and J 5 bases, leaving 6 bases between the germline ends. Germline V gene lookup returns CDR1 MDHEN and CDR2 SYDVKM.

The chain recombines TRBV15 with TRBJ2-1; TRBD2 matches at 9 bases. J was trimmed by 8 bases and V by 6 bases; bases with no gene match: 11. Germline V gives CDR1 LNHNV, CDR2 YYDKDF (reference sequence). The CDR3 has 15 amino acids. CDR3 amino acids: CATSEGGGATHEQFF. CDR3 in DNA: TGTGCCACCAGTGAGGGCGGGGGGGCCACCCATGAGCAGTTCTTC.

This chain connects TRBV12-3 or TRBV12-4 to TRBJ2-7, with 8 bases fitting TRBD2. CDR3 length: 15 residues. Trimming cost V 5 bases and J 3 bases; bases outside gene matches: 9. CDR3 region: CASSPPGTRYYEQYF. CDR3 sequence (DNA): TGTGCCAGCAGTCCCCCCGGGACTAGATACTACGAGCAGTACTTC.

The genes are TRBV4-1 and TRBJ1-1; maybe TRBD1 (5 bases). Trimming removed 3 bases at V and 4 bases at J, with 6 bases between. This CDR3 is 12 amino acids long. The germline CDR1 and CDR2 sequences are MGHRA and YSYEKL. The CDR3 sequence: CASSQGLTEAFF. The CDR3 coding sequence is TGCGCCAGCAGCCAGGGACTCACTGAAGCTTTCTTT.

This clonotype has ten or more counts. The genes are TRBV7-2 and TRBJ1-2, with 10 bases fitting TRBD1. With 5 bases clipped from V and 3 bases from J, the junction kept 9 bases outside the gene matches. The CDR3 is 16 residues long. CDR1 is SGHTA, CDR2 FQGNSA, per germline. The CDR3 DNA reads TGTGCCAGCAGCAAAGGAGTGGGACAGGGGCACTATGGCTACACCTTC. Its translation: CASSKGVGQGHYGYTF. Full variable domain (remainder filled in from reference TRBV7-2 and TRBJ1-2): GAGVSQSPSNKVTEKGKDVELRCDPISGHTALYWYRQSLGQGLEFLIYFQGNSAPDKSGLPSDRFSAERTGGSVSTLTIQRTQQEDSAVYLCASSKGVGQGHYGYTFGSGTRLTVV.

The chain uses TRBV6-5 and TRBJ1-1; no reliable D call. V was trimmed by 5 bases and J by 2 bases, leaving 12 bases between them. Germline loops: CDR1 MNHEY, CDR2 SVGAGI. The CDR3 sequence is 14 residues long. CDR3 protein: CASSRSRANTEAFF. The CDR3 DNA reads as TGTGCCAGCAGTCGTTCAAGGGCTAACACTGAAGCTTTCTTT.

The V call is TRBV7-9, the J call TRBJ2-2; D is unresolved. The CDR3 is made up of 14 amino acids. V was shortened by 4 bases and J by 0 bases, with 6 bases between the two germline ends. CDR1 and CDR2 from the germline V gene are SEHNR and FQNEAQ (reference sequence). CDR3 nucleotides: TGTGCCAGCAGCTCTTGGGCGAACACCGGGGAGCTGTTTTTT. This encodes CASSSWANTGELFF.

This clonotype was observed a handful of times. The V and J genes are TRBV20-1 and TRBJ2-1; TRBD2 is a possible D gene (5 bases). V lost 0 bases, J lost 7 bases, and 10 bases lay in between. Germline V lookup: CDR1 DFQATT, CDR2 SNEGSKA (reference sequence). The CDR3 has 13 amino acids. CDR3 bases: TGCAGTGCTAGAGATTCGCTAGCTAATGAGCAGTTCTTC. Translation: CSARDSLANEQFF.